This T cell receptor (beta chain) was observed in a study of blood T cell repertoires in COVID-19. Whole-study context: The United States, Italy and Spain were the sources of the acute and convalescent COVID-19 samples. Sources were T cells, B-cell-depleted T cells, or PBMCs; the material itself was cDNA or gDNA.

CDR1 and CDR2 (germline): MNHEY, SVGAGI. V shed 5 bases and J shed 4 bases, with 9 bases lying between them. The CDR3 sequence is 13 residues long. Profiled with immunoSEQ multiplex PCR; TCRdb holds only in-frame clones, not every one. The sample lists roughly 480,000 clones, 75% to 90% seen once, with roughly 0.9% in the top ten. Note on this clone: The same CDR3 can be traced to other DNA sequences in this sample.

The source material was peripheral blood. The sequence was collected from a man aged 18 to 30 with COVID-19, enrolled during active disease. The chain is built from TRBV6-5 and TRBJ1-5; no definite D call. CDR3 DNA: TGTGCCAGCAGTCTCCAGGTTAATCAGCCCCAGCATTTT. It yields the protein CASSLQVNQPQHF.